A single sample gave rise to the 15 T cell receptor beta chains below, sequenced in a study of blood T cell repertoires in COVID-19. Libraries were prepared by immunoSEQ multiplex PCR; TCRdb keeps only in-frame clonotypes and omits some of them. The sample has around 300,000 clones; roughly 88% are singletons. Sequences were obtained from peripheral blood. The receptors shown here come from a woman younger than 45 with COVID-19, enrolled during active disease.

The chain uses TRBV7-9 and TRBJ1-4; maybe TRBD1 (5 bases). Germline assignment: CDR1 SEHNR and CDR2 FQNEAQ (reference sequence). CDR3 length: 14 amino acids. The V gene lost 4 bases and the J gene lost 6 bases, with 12 bases spanning the gap. CDR3: CASSSVPGDEKLFF. The CDR3, as DNA: TGTGCCAGCAGCTCGGTCCCGGGGGATGAAAAACTGTTTTTT.

The chain has TRBV2 and TRBJ2-2; TRBD2 might be the D (7 bases). V was trimmed by 5 bases and J by 2 bases, leaving 18 bases between them. Germline CDR1 reads SNHLY; CDR2 reads FYNNEI. CDR3 size: 17 residues. The CDR3 sequence is CASSPMGASGNTGELFF. The CDR3, as DNA: TGTGCCAGCAGTCCCATGGGGGCTAGCGGTAACACCGGGGAGCTGTTTTTT.

This clone was seen a single time. The chain has TRBV5-1 and TRBJ2-3; 12 positions agree with TRBD2. Germline lookup yields CDR1 SGHRS and CDR2 YFSETQ. The CDR3 loop spans 15 amino acids. With 4 bases clipped from V and 7 bases from J, the junction kept 7 bases outside the gene matches. CDR3 sequence: CASSDTSGGPNTQYF. CDR3 coding DNA: TGCGCCAGCAGCGATACTAGCGGGGGGCCAAATACGCAGTATTTT. Using reference TRBV5-1 and TRBJ2-3 for the parts outside the CDR3, the full variable domain is KAGVTQTPRYLIKTRGQQVTLSCSPISGHRSVSWYQQTPGQGLQFLFEYFSETQRNKGNFPGRFSGRQFSNSRSEMNVSTLELGDSALYLCASSDTSGGPNTQYFGPGTRLTVL.

This chain links TRBV12-3 or TRBV12-4 with TRBJ2-1, with 8 bases fitting TRBD1. V gave up 5 bases and J gave up 8 bases; unmatched junction bases: 5. The CDR3 is made up of 13 amino acids. CDR3 sequence reads: CASSHLRGHEQFF. The CDR3 DNA sequence: TGTGCCAGCAGTCACCTCAGGGGGCATGAGCAGTTCTTC.

This clone was detected a few times. CDR3: CSVRSLGGNEQFF. CDR3 in DNA: TGCAGCGTGAGGAGTTTGGGGGGGAATGAGCAGTTCTTC. This chain connects TRBV29-1 to TRBJ2-1; TRBD2 matches 7 bases. The CDR3 sequence is 13 residues long. Trimming removed 6 bases from V and 7 bases from J; junction bases left unmatched: 9. Germline V gives CDR1 SQVTM, CDR2 ANQGSEA.

The chain is built from TRBV7-8 and TRBJ2-2; D remains unclear. The germline gives CDR1 SGHVS, CDR2 FQNEAQ. V lost 10 bases to trimming and J lost 4 bases, with 10 bases between them. There are 12 residues in the CDR3. CDR3 in amino acids: CANSFVTGELFF. The CDR3 DNA sequence: TGTGCCAACTCATTCGTCACCGGGGAGCTGTTTTTT.

The chain links TRBV2 to TRBJ2-2; D is perhaps TRBD1 (6 bases). Germline lookup yields CDR1 SNHLY and CDR2 FYNNEI. V dropped 6 bases and J dropped 6 bases, with 29 bases sitting between them. The CDR3 sequence is 19 residues long. The CDR3 loop reads CASSALISAGVDSAGELFF. The CDR3 DNA sequence: TGTGCCAGCAGCGCGCTTATATCGGCAGGGGTGGATTCCGCCGGGGAGCTGTTTTTT.

This sequence joins TRBV6-5 and TRBJ1-2; the match to TRBD1 covers 8 bases. Trimming removed 5 bases from V and 4 bases from J; junction bases left unmatched: 3. Germline V gives CDR1 MNHEY, CDR2 SVGAGI. The CDR3 length is 13 residues. The CDR3 DNA sequence: TGTGCCAGCAGTATCGGACAGGGCTATGGCTACACCTTC. The encoded protein is CASSIGQGYGYTF.

The chain is built from TRBV7-9 and TRBJ1-1; TRBD1 agrees at 8 bases. J gave up 1 base and V 5 bases, and 15 bases lay outside the gene matches. Looked up from germline, CDR1 is SEHNR and CDR2 is FQNEAQ (reference sequence). The CDR3 totals 18 residues. CDR3 sequence: CASSPNRLGQGRNTEAFF. The CDR3 DNA reads as TGTGCCAGCAGCCCAAATCGGCTCGGACAGGGAAGGAACACTGAAGCTTTCTTT.

The chain joins TRBV5-4 to TRBJ2-3; 13 bases fit TRBD2. The germline CDR1 and CDR2 sequences are SGHNT and YYREEE (reference sequence). The CDR3 runs to 18 residues. Unmatched junction bases numbered 11, after V lost 5 bases and J lost 2 bases. CDR3: CASRPARGLAGHTDTQYF. As DNA, the CDR3 is TGTGCCAGCAGACCTGCCCGGGGACTAGCGGGGCACACAGATACGCAGTATTTT.

This rearrangement joins TRBV19 to TRBJ1-2; 7 bases are a match to TRBD1. V shed 4 bases, J shed 8 bases, and the junction held 7 bases outside the gene matches. Germline CDR1 LNHDA, CDR2 SQIVND (reference sequence). CDR3 size: 13 residues. The CDR3 reads CASSTPDRAGYTF. The CDR3 nucleotides read TGTGCCAGTAGTACGCCCGACAGGGCCGGCTACACCTTC.

This clone was seen a few times. The chain recombines TRBV6-1 with TRBJ1-1; 8 bases line up with TRBD1. This CDR3 spans 17 amino acids. Germline assignment: CDR1 MNHNS and CDR2 SASEGT. The junction had 10 bases not matched to a gene; V was cut back by 4 bases and J by 0 bases. This CDR3 reads CASSAPPTGAMNTEAFF. The CDR3 DNA is TGTGCCAGCAGTGCACCTCCGACAGGGGCTATGAACACTGAAGCTTTCTTT.

J is TRBJ1-2 and V is TRBV12-3 or TRBV12-4; D call uncertain. V lost 3 bases to trimming and J lost 7 bases, with 12 bases between them. The CDR3 covers 13 residues. The CDR3 DNA sequence: TGTGCCAGCAGTTTCCCGGGAGGTCTTGGCTACACCTTC. Protein sequence: CASSFPGGLGYTF.

The chain combines TRBV4-1 with TRBJ1-1; no firm D call. V was shortened by 0 bases and J by 1 base, with 12 bases between the two germline ends. This CDR3 is built from 16 residues. Germline lookup yields CDR1 MGHRA and CDR2 YSYEKL. CDR3 sequence (DNA): TGCGCCAGCAGCCAAGATTCGAGGTCCGGGAACACTGAAGCTTTCTTT. As protein: CASSQDSRSGNTEAFF.

The CDR3 region is CASSRGTGADTQYF. In nucleotides, the CDR3 is TGTGCCAGCAGCCGGGGGACAGGGGCAGATACGCAGTATTTT. This chain joins TRBV3-1 (or the pseudogene TRBV3-2) and TRBJ2-3; the match to TRBD1 covers 10 bases. Unmatched junction bases numbered 2, after V lost 4 bases and J lost 4 bases. The CDR3 consists of 14 residues. Per germline, CDR1 LGHDT and CDR2 YNNKEL (reference sequence).